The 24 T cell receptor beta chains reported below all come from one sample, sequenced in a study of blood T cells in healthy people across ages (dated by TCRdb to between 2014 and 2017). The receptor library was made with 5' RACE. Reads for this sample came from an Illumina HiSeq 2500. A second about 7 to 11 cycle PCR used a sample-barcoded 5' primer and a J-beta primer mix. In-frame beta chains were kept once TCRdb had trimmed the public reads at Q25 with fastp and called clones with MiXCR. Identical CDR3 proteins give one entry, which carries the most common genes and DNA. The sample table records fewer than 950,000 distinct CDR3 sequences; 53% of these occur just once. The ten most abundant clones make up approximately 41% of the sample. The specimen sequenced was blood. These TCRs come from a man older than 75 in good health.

DNA for the CDR3: TGCAGTGCTAGGGTAGCTGGCGGGTCCTACGAGCAGTACTTC. Translation: CSARVAGGSYEQYF. The chain carries TRBV20-1 and TRBJ2-7; D possibly corresponds to TRBD2 (5 bases). The germline gives CDR1 DFQATT, CDR2 SNEGSKA (reference sequence). CDR3 length: 14 residues. Trimming removed 3 bases at V and 1 base at J, with 13 bases between.

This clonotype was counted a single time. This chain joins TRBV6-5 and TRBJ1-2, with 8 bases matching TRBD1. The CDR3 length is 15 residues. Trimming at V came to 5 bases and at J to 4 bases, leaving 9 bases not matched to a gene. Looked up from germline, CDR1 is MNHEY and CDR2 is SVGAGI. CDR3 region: CASSPGQGLIYGYTF. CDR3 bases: TGTGCCAGCAGTCCCGGACAGGGACTGATCTATGGCTACACCTTC.

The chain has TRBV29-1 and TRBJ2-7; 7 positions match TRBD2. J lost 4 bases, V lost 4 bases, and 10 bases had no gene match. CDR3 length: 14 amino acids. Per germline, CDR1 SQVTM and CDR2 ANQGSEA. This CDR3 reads CSVVVGGSGYEQYF. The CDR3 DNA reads TGCAGCGTTGTCGTAGGCGGGAGTGGGTACGAGCAGTACTTC.

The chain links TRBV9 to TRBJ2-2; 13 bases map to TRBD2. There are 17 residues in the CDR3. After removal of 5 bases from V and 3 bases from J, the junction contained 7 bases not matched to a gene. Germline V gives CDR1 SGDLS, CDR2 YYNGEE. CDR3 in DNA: TGTGCCAGCAGGCCTTCAGGACTAGCGGGAGACACCGGGGAGCTGTTTTTT. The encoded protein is CASRPSGLAGDTGELFF.

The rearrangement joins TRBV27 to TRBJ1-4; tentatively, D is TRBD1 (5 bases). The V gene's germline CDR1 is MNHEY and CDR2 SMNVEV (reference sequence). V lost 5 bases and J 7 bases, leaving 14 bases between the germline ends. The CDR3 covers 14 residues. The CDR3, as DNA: TGTGCCAGCAGTCGTGACTTCGGGACTGAAAAACTGTTTTTT. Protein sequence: CASSRDFGTEKLFF.

CDR3: CASSSGQGSIQYF. The CDR3 DNA is TGTGCCAGCAGTTCCGGACAGGGGTCCATTCAGTACTTC. This sequence joins TRBV12-3 or TRBV12-4 and TRBJ2-4; 9 nucleotides agree with TRBD1. V shed 4 bases and J 9 bases; nucleotides not matched to a gene: 4. This CDR3 has 13 residues.

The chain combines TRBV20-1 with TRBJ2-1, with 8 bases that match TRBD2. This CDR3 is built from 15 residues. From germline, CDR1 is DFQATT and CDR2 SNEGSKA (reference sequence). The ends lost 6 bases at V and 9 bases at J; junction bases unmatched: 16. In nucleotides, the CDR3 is TGCAGTGCGGGGGAGCCTTGGCGGGAGGAGGGTGAGCAGTTCTTC. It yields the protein CSAGEPWREEGEQFF.

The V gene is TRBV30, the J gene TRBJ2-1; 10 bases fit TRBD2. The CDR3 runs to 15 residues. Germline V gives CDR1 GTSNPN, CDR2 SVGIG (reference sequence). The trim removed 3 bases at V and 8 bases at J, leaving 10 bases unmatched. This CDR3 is CAWSGAGGYVDEQFF. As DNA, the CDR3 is TGTGCCTGGAGCGGAGCGGGAGGGTACGTCGATGAGCAGTTCTTC.

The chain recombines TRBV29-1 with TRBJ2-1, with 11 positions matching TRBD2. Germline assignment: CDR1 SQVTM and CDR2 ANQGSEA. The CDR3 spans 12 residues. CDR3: CWALAGGNEQFF. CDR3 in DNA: TGCTGGGCCCTAGCGGGAGGAAATGAGCAGTTCTTC.

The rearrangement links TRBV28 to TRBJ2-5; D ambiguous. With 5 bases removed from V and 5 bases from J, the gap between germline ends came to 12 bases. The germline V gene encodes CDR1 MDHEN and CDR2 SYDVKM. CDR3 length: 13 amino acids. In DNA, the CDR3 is TGTGCCAGCAGTACCCCAAAACCGGAGACCCAGTACTTC. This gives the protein CASSTPKPETQYF.

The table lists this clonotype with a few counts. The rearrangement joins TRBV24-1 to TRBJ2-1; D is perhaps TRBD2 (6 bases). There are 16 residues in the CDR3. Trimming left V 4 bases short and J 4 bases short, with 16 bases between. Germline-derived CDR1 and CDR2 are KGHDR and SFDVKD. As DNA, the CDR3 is TGTGCCACCAGTGAACCCGGGGGAGGCCAATACAATGAGCAGTTCTTC. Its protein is CATSEPGGGQYNEQFF.

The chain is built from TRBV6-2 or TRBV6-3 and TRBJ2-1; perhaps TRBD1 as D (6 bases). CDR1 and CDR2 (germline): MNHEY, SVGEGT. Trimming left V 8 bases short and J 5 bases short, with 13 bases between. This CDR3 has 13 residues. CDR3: CASGTSGDNEQFF. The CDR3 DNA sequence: TGTGCCAGCGGGACCTCAGGGGACAATGAGCAGTTCTTC.

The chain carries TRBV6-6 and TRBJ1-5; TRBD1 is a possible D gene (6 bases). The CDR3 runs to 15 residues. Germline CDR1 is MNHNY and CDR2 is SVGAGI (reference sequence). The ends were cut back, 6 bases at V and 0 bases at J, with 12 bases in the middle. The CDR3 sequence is CASRKGGDSNQPQHF. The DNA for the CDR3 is TGTGCCAGCAGGAAGGGGGGCGATAGCAATCAGCCCCAGCATTTT.

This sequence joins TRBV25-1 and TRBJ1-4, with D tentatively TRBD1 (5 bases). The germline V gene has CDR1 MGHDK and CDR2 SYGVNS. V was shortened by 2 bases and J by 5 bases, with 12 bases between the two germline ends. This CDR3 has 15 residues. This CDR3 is CASSEVGTKNEKLFF. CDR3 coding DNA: TGTGCCAGCAGTGAAGTAGGGACCAAGAATGAAAAACTGTTTTTT.

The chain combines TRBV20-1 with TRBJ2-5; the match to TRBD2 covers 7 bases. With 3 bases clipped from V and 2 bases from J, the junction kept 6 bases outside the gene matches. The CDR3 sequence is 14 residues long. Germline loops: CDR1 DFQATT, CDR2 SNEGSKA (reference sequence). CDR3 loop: CSASLVAGQETQYF. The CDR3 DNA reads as TGCAGTGCTAGTCTAGTAGCGGGTCAAGAGACCCAGTACTTC.

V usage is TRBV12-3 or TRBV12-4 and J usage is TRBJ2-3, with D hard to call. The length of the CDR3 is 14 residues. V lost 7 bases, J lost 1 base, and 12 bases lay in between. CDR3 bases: TGTGCCAGCACCCCGACTGGCGGCACAGATACGCAGTATTTT. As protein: CASTPTGGTDTQYF.

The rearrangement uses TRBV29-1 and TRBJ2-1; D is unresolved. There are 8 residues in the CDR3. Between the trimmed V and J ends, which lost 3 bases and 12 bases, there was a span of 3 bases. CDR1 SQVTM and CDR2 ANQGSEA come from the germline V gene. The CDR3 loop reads CSVDGQFF. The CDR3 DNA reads TGCAGCGTTGATGGGCAGTTCTTC.

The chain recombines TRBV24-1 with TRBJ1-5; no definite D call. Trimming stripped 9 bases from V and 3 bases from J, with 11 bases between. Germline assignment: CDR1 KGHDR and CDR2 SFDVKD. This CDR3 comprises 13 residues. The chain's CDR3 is CATQSQFNQPQHF. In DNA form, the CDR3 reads TGTGCCACCCAATCGCAGTTCAATCAGCCCCAGCATTTT.

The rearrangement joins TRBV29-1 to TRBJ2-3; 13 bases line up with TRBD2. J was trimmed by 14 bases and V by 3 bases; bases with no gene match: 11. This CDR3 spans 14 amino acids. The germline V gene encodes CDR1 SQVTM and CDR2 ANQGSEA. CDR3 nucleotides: TGCAGCGTTGAGACTAGCGGGAGGTACAGATACGCGTATTTT. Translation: CSVETSGRYRYAYF.

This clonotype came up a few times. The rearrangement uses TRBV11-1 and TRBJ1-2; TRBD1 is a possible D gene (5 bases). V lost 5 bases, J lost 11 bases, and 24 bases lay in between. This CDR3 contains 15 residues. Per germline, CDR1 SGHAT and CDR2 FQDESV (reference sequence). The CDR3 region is CASSPDLGRQETYTF. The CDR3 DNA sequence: TGTGCCAGCAGCCCTGACTTGGGACGGCAGGAGACGTACACCTTC.

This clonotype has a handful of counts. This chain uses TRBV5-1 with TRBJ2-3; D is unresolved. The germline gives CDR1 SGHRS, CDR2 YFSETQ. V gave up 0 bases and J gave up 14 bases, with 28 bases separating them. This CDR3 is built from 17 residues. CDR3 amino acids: CASSLAETPRAGRYAYF. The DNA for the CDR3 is TGCGCCAGCAGCTTGGCCGAGACCCCGAGAGCTGGCAGATACGCGTATTTT. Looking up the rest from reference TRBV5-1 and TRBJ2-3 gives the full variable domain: KAGVTQTPRYLIKTRGQQVTLSCSPISGHRSVSWYQQTPGQGLQFLFEYFSETQRNKGNFPGRFSGRQFSNSRSEMNVSTLELGDSALYLCASSLAETPRAGRYAYFGPGTRLTVL.

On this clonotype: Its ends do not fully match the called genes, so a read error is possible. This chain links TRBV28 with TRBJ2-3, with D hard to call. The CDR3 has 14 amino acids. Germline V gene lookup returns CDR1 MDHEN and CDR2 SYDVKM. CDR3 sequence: CASSFSRGPDAQYF. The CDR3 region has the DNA TGTGCCAGCAGTTTCTCCCGCGGCCCAGATGCGCAGTATTTT.

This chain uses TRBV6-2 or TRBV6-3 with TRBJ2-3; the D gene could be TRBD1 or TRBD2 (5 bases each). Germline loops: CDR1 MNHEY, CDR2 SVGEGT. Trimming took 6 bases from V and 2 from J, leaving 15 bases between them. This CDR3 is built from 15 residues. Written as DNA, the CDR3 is TGTGCCAGCAGGCGCCCGGGACGGCCCACAGATACGCAGTATTTT. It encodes CASRRPGRPTDTQYF.

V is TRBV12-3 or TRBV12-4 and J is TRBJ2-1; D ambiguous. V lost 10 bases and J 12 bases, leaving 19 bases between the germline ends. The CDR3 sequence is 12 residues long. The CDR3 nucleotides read TGTGCCACCAGAGGTAATCAACTGGGGCAGTTCTTC. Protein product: CATRGNQLGQFF.